The clone carrying this TCR beta chain was seen a few times. The CDR3 is 15 amino acids. With 0 bases clipped from V and 1 base from J, the junction kept 0 bases outside the gene matches. The germline V gene encodes CDR1 LGHDT and CDR2 YNNKEL (reference sequence). Peripheral blood from each donor was collected in a volume of approximately 10 milliliters. The record originates from a study of blood T cells in healthy people across ages. The authors ran a second PCR of 7 to 11 cycles using a sample-barcoded 5' primer and a J-beta primer mix. MiXCR was run by TCRdb on the 5' RACE reads, yielding one entry per CDR3 protein. Of 750,000 to 950,000 distinct CDR3 sequences listed, 25% to 35% are singletons. These same records also appear under a second study, on T cells of mothers and their children. That work contributes: The shaping of TCR recombination output by thymic selection is similar in related and unrelated pairs.

The material sequenced was blood. This clonotype originated in a woman in her forties in good health. The rearrangement joins TRBV3-1 to TRBJ1-1; 9 bases are shared with TRBD1. This CDR3 is CASSQEDRGNTEAFF. The CDR3 DNA sequence: TGTGCCAGCAGCCAAGAGGACAGGGGGAACACTGAAGCTTTCTTT.